The rows below give T cell receptor beta chains drawn from one sample of a study of sequential checkpoint blockade in melanoma. Repertoires were generated with immunoSEQ multiplex PCR, while TCRdb's copy carries only in-frame clones and drops some. Of 6,000 or so clones in the sample, around a fifth were seen once. The sequences come from tumor tissue (inferred from file names), collected from a patient given nivolumab and ipilimumab in sequence. The receptors here all came from a human donor with melanoma. The CDR3 runs from the conserved cysteine through the conserved F or W. Fields, in order: V gene, D gene, J gene, clone size, CDR3 protein, CDR3 DNA. A D gene is named only where the DNA matches it firmly. Size is stated for part of the rows, as once, few or many counts, or as a class when the clone is expanded.

V: TRBV16; D: TRBD1; J: TRBJ1-5; size: few; CDR3: CASSQSGQGNQPQHF; DNA: TGTGCCAGCAGCCAATCGGGACAGGGAAATCAGCCCCAGCATTTT
V: TRBV6-8; D: -; J: TRBJ2-2; size: -; CDR3: CASRLSHGELFF; DNA: TGTGCCAGCCGACTTAGCCACGGGGAGCTGTTTTTT
V: TRBV6-8; D: TRBD1; J: TRBJ1-2; size: medium-sized; CDR3: CASSIGQANYGYTF; DNA: TGTGCCAGCAGTATTGGACAGGCTAACTATGGCTACACCTTC
V: TRBV5-1; D: -; J: TRBJ2-5; size: -; CDR3: CASSLVGGSQETQYF; DNA: TGCGCCAGCAGCTTGGTAGGAGGGTCCCAAGAGACCCAGTACTTC
V: TRBV11-3; D: TRBD2; J: TRBJ2-3; size: few; CDR3: CASSLTSGRGTDTQYF; DNA: TGTGCCAGCAGCTTAACTAGCGGGAGGGGCACAGATACGCAGTATTTT
V: TRBV6-1; D: -; J: TRBJ1-2; size: few; CDR3: CASSEAWGNYGYTF; DNA: TGTGCCAGCAGTGAAGCGTGGGGGAACTATGGCTACACCTTC
V: TRBV6-8; D: TRBD2; J: TRBJ2-3; size: few; CDR3: CASSYRIAGGDTDTQYF; DNA: TGTGCCAGCAGTTACCGAATAGCGGGAGGCGACACAGATACGCAGTATTTT
V: TRBV19; D: TRBD2; J: TRBJ2-3; size: -; CDR3: CASSSLAGSTDTQYF; DNA: TGTGCCAGTAGTTCACTAGCGGGGAGCACAGATACGCAGTATTTT
V: TRBV6-8; D: -; J: TRBJ1-1; size: -; CDR3: CASMGRGDQDTEAFF; DNA: TGTGCCAGCATGGGCAGGGGCGATCAGGACACTGAAGCTTTCTTT
V: TRBV28; D: -; J: TRBJ1-5; size: -; CDR3: CASSFLDGPHSNQPQHF; DNA: TGTGCCAGCAGTTTCTTAGACGGACCCCATAGCAATCAGCCCCAGCATTTT
V: TRBV7-2; D: -; J: TRBJ1-1; size: few; CDR3: CASSLGAITEAFF; DNA: TGTGCCAGCAGCTTAGGGGCAATCACTGAAGCTTTCTTT
V: TRBV19; D: TRBD1; J: TRBJ2-4; size: -; CDR3: CASSLQGVAKNIQYF; DNA: TGTGCCAGTAGTTTGCAGGGGGTAGCCAAAAACATTCAGTACTTC
V: TRBV11-3; D: -; J: TRBJ2-3; size: many; CDR3: CASSIRGVVGTQYF; DNA: TGTGCCAGCAGCATAAGGGGTGTGGTTGGTACGCAGTATTTT
V: TRBV30; D: -; J: TRBJ2-7; size: few; CDR3: CAWSGGGSSYEQYF; DNA: TGTGCCTGGAGTGGTGGGGGGAGCTCCTACGAGCAGTACTTC
V: TRBV5-1; D: TRBD1; J: TRBJ2-5; size: -; CDR3: CASSLDGQGGETQYF; DNA: TGCGCCAGCAGCTTGGACGGACAGGGAGGTGAGACCCAGTACTTC
V: TRBV11-3; D: -; J: TRBJ1-4; size: -; CDR3: CASSLGARGEKLFF; DNA: TGTGCCAGCAGCTTGGGGGCGAGGGGGGAAAAACTGTTTTTT
V: TRBV11-3; D: -; J: TRBJ2-2; size: -; CDR3: CASSPRGNTGELFF; DNA: TGTGCCAGCAGCCCGCGGGGGAACACCGGGGAGCTGTTTTTT
V: TRBV29-1; D: TRBD2; J: TRBJ2-3; size: -; CDR3: CSVGTSGRTDTQYF; DNA: TGCAGCGTTGGGACTAGCGGGAGAACAGATACGCAGTATTTT
V: TRBV11-3; D: TRBD1; J: TRBJ1-4; size: many; CDR3: CASSTRLTGSFEKLFF; DNA: TGTGCCAGCAGCACCCGGTTGACAGGGTCGTTTGAAAAACTGTTTTTT
V: TRBV6-8; D: -; J: TRBJ1-1; size: -; CDR3: CAIKNTGADTEAFF; DNA: TGTGCCATCAAGAATACGGGGGCGGACACTGAAGCTTTCTTT